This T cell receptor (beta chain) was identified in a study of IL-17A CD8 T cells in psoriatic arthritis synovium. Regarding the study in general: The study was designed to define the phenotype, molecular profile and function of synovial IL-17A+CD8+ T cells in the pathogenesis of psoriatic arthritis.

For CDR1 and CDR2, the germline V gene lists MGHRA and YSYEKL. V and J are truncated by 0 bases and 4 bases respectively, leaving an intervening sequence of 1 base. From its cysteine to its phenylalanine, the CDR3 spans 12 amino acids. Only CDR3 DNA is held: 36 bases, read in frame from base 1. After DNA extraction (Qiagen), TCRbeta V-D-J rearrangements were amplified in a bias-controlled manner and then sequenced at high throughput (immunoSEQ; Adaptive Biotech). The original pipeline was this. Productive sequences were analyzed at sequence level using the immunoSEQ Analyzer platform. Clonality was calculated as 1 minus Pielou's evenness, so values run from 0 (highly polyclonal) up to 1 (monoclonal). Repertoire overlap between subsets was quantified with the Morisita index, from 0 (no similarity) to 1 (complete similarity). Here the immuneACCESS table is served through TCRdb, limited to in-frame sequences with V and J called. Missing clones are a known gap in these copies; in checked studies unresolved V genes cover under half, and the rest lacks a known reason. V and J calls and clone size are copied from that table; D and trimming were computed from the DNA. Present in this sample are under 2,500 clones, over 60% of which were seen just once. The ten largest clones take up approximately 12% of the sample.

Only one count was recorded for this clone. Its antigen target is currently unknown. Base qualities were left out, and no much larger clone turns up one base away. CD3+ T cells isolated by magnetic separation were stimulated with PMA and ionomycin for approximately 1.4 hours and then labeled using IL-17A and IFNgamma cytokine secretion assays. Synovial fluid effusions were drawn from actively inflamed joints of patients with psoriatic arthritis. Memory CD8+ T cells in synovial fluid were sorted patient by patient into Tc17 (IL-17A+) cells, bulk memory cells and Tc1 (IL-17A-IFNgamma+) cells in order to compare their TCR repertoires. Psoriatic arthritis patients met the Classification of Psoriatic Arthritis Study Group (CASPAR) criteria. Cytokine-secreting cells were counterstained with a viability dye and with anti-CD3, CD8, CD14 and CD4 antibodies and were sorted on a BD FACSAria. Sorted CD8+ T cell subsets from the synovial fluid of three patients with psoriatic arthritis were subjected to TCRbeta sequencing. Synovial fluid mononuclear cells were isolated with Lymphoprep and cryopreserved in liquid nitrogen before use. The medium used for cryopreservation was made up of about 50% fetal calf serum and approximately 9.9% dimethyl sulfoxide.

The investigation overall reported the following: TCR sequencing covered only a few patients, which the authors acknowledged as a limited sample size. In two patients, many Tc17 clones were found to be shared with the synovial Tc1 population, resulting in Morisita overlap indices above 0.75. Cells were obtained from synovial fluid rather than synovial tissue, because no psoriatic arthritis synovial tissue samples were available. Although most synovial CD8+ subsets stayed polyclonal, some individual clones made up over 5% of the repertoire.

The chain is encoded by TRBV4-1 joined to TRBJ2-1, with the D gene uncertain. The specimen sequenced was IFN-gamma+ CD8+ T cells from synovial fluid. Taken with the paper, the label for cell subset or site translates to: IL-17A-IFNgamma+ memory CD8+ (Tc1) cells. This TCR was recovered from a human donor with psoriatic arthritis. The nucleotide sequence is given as TGCGCCAGCAGCCAAGATTACAATGAGCAGTTCTTC. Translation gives CASSQDYNEQFF.